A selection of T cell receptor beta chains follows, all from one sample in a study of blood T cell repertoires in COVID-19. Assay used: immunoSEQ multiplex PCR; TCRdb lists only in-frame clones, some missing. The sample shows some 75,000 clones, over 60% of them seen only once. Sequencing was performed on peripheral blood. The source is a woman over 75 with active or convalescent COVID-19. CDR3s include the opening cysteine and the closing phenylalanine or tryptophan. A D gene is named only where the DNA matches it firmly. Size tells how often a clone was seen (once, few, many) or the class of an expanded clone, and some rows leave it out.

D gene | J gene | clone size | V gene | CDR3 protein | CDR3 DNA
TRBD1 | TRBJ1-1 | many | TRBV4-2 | CASRRDRGTLNTEAFF | TGTGCCAGCAGAAGGGACAGGGGTACCCTGAACACTGAAGCTTTCTTT
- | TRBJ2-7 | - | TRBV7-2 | CASSLRQAPYEQYF | TGTGCCAGCAGCCTCAGACAGGCACCCTACGAGCAGTACTTC
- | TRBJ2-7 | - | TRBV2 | CASSQATRAEQYF | TGTGCCAGCAGTCAAGCCACCCGAGCCGAGCAGTACTTC
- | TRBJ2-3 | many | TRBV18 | CASSPFAADTQYF | TGTGCCAGCTCACCGTTCGCCGCGGATACGCAGTATTTT
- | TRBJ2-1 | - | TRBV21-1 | CASPPGNEQFF | TGTGCCAGTCCCCCCGGCAATGAGCAGTTCTTC
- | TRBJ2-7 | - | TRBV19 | CASSSRRGYEQYF | TGTGCCAGTAGTTCTCGACGGGGCTACGAGCAGTACTTC
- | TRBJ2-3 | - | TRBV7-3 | CASSFDSLSTDTQYF | TGTGCCAGCAGCTTTGATTCTCTATCCACAGATACGCAGTATTTT
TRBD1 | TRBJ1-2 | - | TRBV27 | CASRGGPDYGYTF | TGTGCCAGCCGAGGGGGCCCGGACTATGGCTACACCTTC
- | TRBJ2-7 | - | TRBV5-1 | CASSLGPGDSYEQYF | TGCGCCAGCAGCTTGGGTCCAGGGGATAGCTACGAGCAGTACTTC
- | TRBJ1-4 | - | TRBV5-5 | CASSLRGAGEEKLFF | TGTGCCAGCAGCTTGAGGGGCGCAGGGGAAGAAAAACTGTTTTTT